Listed below are T cell receptor beta chains from one sample, sequenced in a study of blood T cell repertoires in COVID-19. The method was immunoSEQ multiplex PCR; TCRdb's version includes in-frame clones alone and lacks a portion of them. The table includes about 200,000 clones, about 84% detected once. The sequencing sample was made of peripheral blood. Receptors originate from a person aged 70 to 79 with COVID-19, enrolled during active disease. CDR3s include the opening cysteine and the closing phenylalanine or tryptophan. A D gene is named only where the DNA matches it firmly. A row's size may be missing; if present it is once, few, many or a size class.

TRBJ1-1 | TRBV5-8 | - | - | TGTGCCAGCAGCTTGGAGACATCTGCTTTCTTT | CASSLETSAFF
TRBJ2-3 | TRBV5-4 | - | - | TGTGCCAGCAGAGCTGACAGTGCAGATACGCAGTATTTT | CASRADSADTQYF
TRBJ2-1 | TRBV19 | - | - | TGTGCCAGTAGTATACAACTAAACAATGAGCAGTTCTTC | CASSIQLNNEQFF
TRBJ2-3 | TRBV15 | - | TRBD1 | TGTGCCACCAGCAGCCGACAGGGTGGCGGCACAGATACGCAGTATTTT | CATSSRQGGGTDTQYF
TRBJ2-5 | TRBV11-2 | - | - | TGTGCCAGCAGCTGGGCGAGGGCCGAGACCCAGTACTTC | CASSWARAETQYF
TRBJ2-1 | TRBV19 | - | TRBD1 | TGTGCCAGTAGTATCGACAGGGGGCCACACAATGAGCAGTTCTTC | CASSIDRGPHNEQFF
TRBJ2-7 | TRBV9 | few | TRBD1 | TGTGCCAGCAGCGTCGGGACAGAAACCTACGAGCAGTACTTC | CASSVGTETYEQYF
TRBJ1-1 | TRBV11-1 | - | - | TGTGCCAGTGGCGAGCAGGGGTGGAACACTGAAGCTTTCTTT | CASGEQGWNTEAFF
TRBJ2-7 | TRBV28 | once | - | TGTGCCAGCAGTCCTAACCCCGCCTACGAGCAGTACTTC | CASSPNPAYEQYF
TRBJ2-2 | TRBV14 | - | - | TGTGCCAGCAGCCCCATGGCGGGATTTACCGGGGAGCTGTTTTTT | CASSPMAGFTGELFF
TRBJ2-3 | TRBV28 | - | - | TGTGCCAGCAGTTTTCTGTGGTGGGGAGTGAGGGCAGATACGCAGTATTTT | CASSFLWWGVRADTQYF
TRBJ2-5 | TRBV5-8 | - | TRBD1 | TGTGCCAGCAGCGCCTGGGACAGGGTGGGGGAGACCCAGTACTTC | CASSAWDRVGETQYF
TRBJ1-5 | TRBV6-5 | - | - | TGTGCCAGCTCTCCCGATGGGCACAGCAATCAGCCCCAGCATTTT | CASSPDGHSNQPQHF
TRBJ2-7 | TRBV28 | - | TRBD1 | TGTGCCAGCAGCCCTCCTACAGGACAGGGTTTCTACGAGCAGTACTTC | CASSPPTGQGFYEQYF
TRBJ1-5 | TRBV19 | - | - | TGTGCCAGCAGACAGTTTTTCGGCAATCAGCCCCAGCATTTT | CASRQFFGNQPQHF
TRBJ1-4 | TRBV15 | - | - | TGTGCCACCAGCAGAGACAACCGGGGTTCGTCTGAAAAACTGTTTTTT | CATSRDNRGSSEKLFF
TRBJ2-1 | TRBV12-3/TRBV12-4 | - | - | TGTGCCAGCAGTCCGTCACGGGTGAATGAGCAGTTCTTC | CASSPSRVNEQFF
TRBJ1-1 | TRBV6-5 | - | - | TGTGCCACACGGGCAGGGCCAACGAACACTGAAGCTTTCTTT | CATRAGPTNTEAFF
TRBJ2-7 | TRBV4-1 | once | - | TGCGCCAGCAGCCAAATCGGGGCCTACGAGCAGTACTTC | CASSQIGAYEQYF
TRBJ2-5 | TRBV5-6 | - | - | TGTGCCAGCAGCTTGTGGGGCCGTCAAGAGACCCAGTACTTC | CASSLWGRQETQYF
TRBJ2-1 | TRBV7-9 | few | TRBD2 | TGTGCCAGCAGCTTAGTTAGCGGGACTCACAATGAGCAGTTCTTC | CASSLVSGTHNEQFF
TRBJ2-2 | TRBV6-1 | once | TRBD1 | TGTGCCAGCAGTGAAGGGACAGGGGGTAGGGGGGAGCTGTTTTTT | CASSEGTGGRGELFF
TRBJ1-3 | TRBV6-5 | - | - | TGTGCCAGCAGAACCGAGAGCTCTGGAAACACCATATATTTT | CASRTESSGNTIYF
TRBJ2-1 | TRBV7-2 | - | - | TGTGCCAGCACCCCACCCGGGAGCGGCGCCTACAATGAGCAGTTCTTC | CASTPPGSGAYNEQFF
TRBJ2-3 | TRBV7-3 | - | TRBD2 | TGTGCCAGCAGCCCCAGAACGGGACTAGGTGGGGGAGATACGCAGTATTTT | CASSPRTGLGGGDTQYF
TRBJ1-1 | TRBV27 | - | - | TGTGCCAGCAGTTTCTCCGAGGTCGGTAGGAACACTGAAGCTTTCTTT | CASSFSEVGRNTEAFF
TRBJ2-2 | TRBV7-9 | - | TRBD2 | TGTGCCAGCAGCAGAGGGACTAGCGGGATCACCGGGGAGCTGTTTTTT | CASSRGTSGITGELFF
TRBJ2-7 | TRBV28 | - | - | TGTGCCAGCAGTTCCCCCCAACTCGAGCAGTACTTC | CASSSPQLEQYF
TRBJ1-4 | TRBV7-8 | - | - | TGTGCCAGCAGCTTAATTCGGCAGGGAAATGAAAAACTGTTTTTT | CASSLIRQGNEKLFF
TRBJ2-6 | TRBV2 | - | TRBD1 | TGTGCCAGCAGTGGGACAGGGGGCGGTGGGGCCAACGTCCTGACTTTC | CASSGTGGGGANVLTF
TRBJ2-5 | TRBV5-4 | - | - | TGTGCCAGCAGCGGTGGGTGGGCGATCGAGACCCAGTACTTC | CASSGGWAIETQYF
TRBJ2-1 | TRBV7-6 | - | TRBD2 | TGTGCCAGCAGCTTTGGATTGCGCGGGGGGGCGGGCTACAATGAGCAGTTCTTC | CASSFGLRGGAGYNEQFF
TRBJ2-3 | TRBV5-1 | - | TRBD2 | TGCGCCAGCAGCCCGCGGGGGGGCGGGAGCCCAGATACGCAGTATTTT | CASSPRGGGSPDTQYF
TRBJ2-2 | TRBV12-3/TRBV12-4 | - | - | TGTGCCAGCAGGCCTAGCGCGACCGGGGAGCTGTTTTTT | CASRPSATGELFF
TRBJ1-5 | TRBV19 | - | - | TGTGCCAGTAGCGCGGGTAGCAGAATAAGCAATCAGCCCCAGCATTTT | CASSAGSRISNQPQHF
TRBJ2-7 | TRBV5-5 | - | - | TGTGCCAGCAGCTTGTTTGTATCCTACGAGCAGTACTTC | CASSLFVSYEQYF
TRBJ1-1 | TRBV6-5 | - | TRBD1 | TGTGCCAGCAGTCAACCAGGGGGCATGAACACTGAAGCTTTCTTT | CASSQPGGMNTEAFF
TRBJ1-2 | TRBV30 | few | - | TGTGCCGAGACTCGGGCCGCTGGGGCGGACTATGGCTACACCTTC | CAETRAAGADYGYTF
TRBJ2-1 | TRBV25-1 | - | TRBD2 | TGTGCCAGCAGTGCCCCACTAGCGGGAGGTCCAAGCAATGAGCAGTTCTTC | CASSAPLAGGPSNEQFF
TRBJ2-5 | TRBV24-1 | - | TRBD1 | TGTGCCACCAGTGACTCACAGGGGTTCGGAGAGACCCAGTACTTC | CATSDSQGFGETQYF
TRBJ1-6 | TRBV5-4 | - | TRBD1 | TGTGCCAGCAGCCCCACAGGGGGCGCTTATAATTCACCCCTCCACTTT | CASSPTGGAYNSPLHF
TRBJ1-2 | TRBV10-1 | - | - | TGCGCCAGCAGTGTAAAGCTTTTGAGGTGCTATGGCTACACCTTC | CASSVKLLRCYGYTF
TRBJ2-5 | TRBV12-3/TRBV12-4 | - | - | TGTGCCAGCAGGCCCACAGGGTTACAGACCCAGTACTTC | CASRPTGLQTQYF
TRBJ2-7 | TRBV2 | - | - | TGTGCCAGCAACGAGGGGGAGGAGCAGTACTTC | CASNEGEEQYF
TRBJ1-5 | TRBV28 | - | - | TGTGCCAGCAGCCCTAACAATCAGCCCCAGCATTTT | CASSPNNQPQHF
TRBJ2-7 | TRBV28 | - | TRBD1 | TGTGCCAGCAGGCGACAGGGGGCTTTGTACGAGCAGTACTTC | CASRRQGALYEQYF
TRBJ2-2 | TRBV7-3 | - | TRBD1 | TGTGCCAGCAGCTCGACAGGGGGGCGAAGGGAGCTGTTTTTT | CASSSTGGRRELFF
TRBJ2-7 | TRBV10-3 | - | TRBD2 | TGTGCCATCAGGCCAGCGGGAGCGGGAGTTATCTCCGAGCAGTACTTC | CAIRPAGAGVISEQYF
TRBJ1-4 | TRBV9 | - | - | TGTGCCAGCAGCGTAGACGGAACCCGAGGAGGAAAACTGTTTTTT | CASSVDGTRGGKLFF
TRBJ2-7 | TRBV28 | - | TRBD1 | TGTGCCAGCAGTTTACCCTCCGGACAGGGGGCGTCCTACGAGCAGTACTTC | CASSLPSGQGASYEQYF
TRBJ1-1 | TRBV6-2/TRBV6-3 | - | - | TGTGCCAGCAGTTACTCGTTGGCGCAACTAGATGACACTGAAGCTTTCTTT | CASSYSLAQLDDTEAFF
TRBJ2-1 | TRBV6-4 | few | TRBD2 | TGTGCCAGCAGCTCTTTGGGACTAGGGGGCAATGAGCAGTTCTTC | CASSSLGLGGNEQFF
TRBJ1-4 | TRBV7-3 | - | - | TGTGCCAGCAGCTCCCAACCAGAGGGAGGAAACCCACCTAATGAAAAACTGTTTTTT | CASSSQPEGGNPPNEKLFF
TRBJ2-5 | TRBV19 | - | - | TGTGCCAGTAGTCCAGGGGTTGAAGAGACCCAGTACTTC | CASSPGVEETQYF
TRBJ1-4 | TRBV7-9 | - | - | TGTGCCAGCAGCTCCCCCGGTCAGGAGGGTTCGGTGACTAATGAAAAACTGTTTTTT | CASSSPGQEGSVTNEKLFF
TRBJ2-1 | TRBV2 | - | TRBD1 | TGTGCCAGCAGTGCGGACAGGGGGTCCGGCGATGAGCAGTTCTTC | CASSADRGSGDEQFF
TRBJ1-5 | TRBV5-6 | many | - | TGTGCCAGCAGCTTGTTGACGGGTGAAGGCAATCAGCCCCAGCATTTT | CASSLLTGEGNQPQHF